One and the same sample provided the 3 T cell receptor beta chains below, sequenced in a study of neurological immune-mediated disorders. TCRdb redid the calling of the 5' RACE reads with MiXCR, one entry per CDR3 protein. The sample yields fewer than 85,000 distinct CDR3 sequences, approximately 5% seen once. The source material was PBMCs. The receptors shown here come from a woman in her twenties or thirties with multiple sclerosis.

Of note for this clonotype: A single base separates this from a much larger clone, so it may be a read error. The chain combines TRBV28 with TRBJ2-1; 10 bases fit TRBD2. After removal of 2 bases from V and 8 bases from J, the junction contained 6 bases not matched to a gene. Germline V lookup: CDR1 MDHEN, CDR2 SYDVKM. The CDR3 is 15 residues long. This CDR3 reads CASSLPGTSDDEQFF. CDR3 in DNA: TGTGCCAGCAGTTTACCCGGGACTAGCGACGATGAGCAGTTCTTC.

A few counts support this clonotype. The chain joins TRBV29-1 to TRBJ2-3, with 7 bases identical to TRBD1. The CDR3 length is 13 residues. From germline, CDR1 is SQVTM and CDR2 ANQGSEA. The V and J ends lost 4 bases and 5 bases, in that order; junction bases with no gene match: 6. This chain's CDR3 is CSVAGQMEDTQYF. The CDR3 bases are TGCAGCGTTGCGGGACAGATGGAAGATACGCAGTATTTT.

This clonotype was detected many times. This chain connects TRBV7-2 to TRBJ2-1; perhaps TRBD2 as D (6 bases). Germline CDR1 reads SGHTA; CDR2 reads FQGNSA. The germline V and J ends were trimmed by 1 base and 4 bases, with 8 bases remaining between them. This CDR3 region has 14 residues. CDR3 sequence: CASSLGGTYNEQFF. DNA of the CDR3: TGTGCCAGCAGCTTAGGAGGGACTTACAATGAGCAGTTCTTC.